This record looks at one TCR beta chain sequence and its context. The CDR3 totals 14 residues. Germline loops: CDR1 LNHDA, CDR2 SQIVND (reference sequence). V gave up 1 base and J gave up 7 bases; unmatched junction bases: 4. Authors' data handling: For nucleated cells, counts were estimated from reference gene primer amplification. The repertoire was sequenced with immunoSEQ multiplex PCR; TCRdb's copy has only in-frame clones and lacks some. V, J and clone size derive from that table, while D and trimming were established from the DNA sequence. The table has 150,000 or so clones, approximately 79% seen once. The source of the sample is a study of blood T cell repertoires in COVID-19.

The sample consisted of peripheral blood. This sequence joins TRBV19 and TRBJ2-1; TRBD1 matches 7 bases. This clonotype was obtained from a woman in her sixties or seventies with COVID-19, enrolled during active disease. The CDR3 protein is CASSIAGGRNEQFF. DNA of the CDR3: TGTGCCAGTAGTATAGCAGGGGGAAGGAATGAGCAGTTCTTC.